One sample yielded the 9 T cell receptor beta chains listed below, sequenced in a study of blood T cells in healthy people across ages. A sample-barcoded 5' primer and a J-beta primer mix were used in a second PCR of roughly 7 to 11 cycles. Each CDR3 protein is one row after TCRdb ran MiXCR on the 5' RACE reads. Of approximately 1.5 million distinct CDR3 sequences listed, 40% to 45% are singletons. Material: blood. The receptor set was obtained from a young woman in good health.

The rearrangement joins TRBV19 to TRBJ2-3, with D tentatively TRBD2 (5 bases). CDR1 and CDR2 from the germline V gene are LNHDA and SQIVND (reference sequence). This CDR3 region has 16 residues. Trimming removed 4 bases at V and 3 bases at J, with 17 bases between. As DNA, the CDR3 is TGTGCCAGTAGTAAGAGGGCTAGCCCTAGGACAGATACGCAGTATTTT. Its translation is CASSKRASPRTDTQYF.

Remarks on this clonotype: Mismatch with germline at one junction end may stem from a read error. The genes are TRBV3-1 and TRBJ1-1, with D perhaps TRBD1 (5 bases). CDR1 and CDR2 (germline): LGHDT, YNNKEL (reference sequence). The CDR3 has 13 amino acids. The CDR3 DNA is TGTGCCAGCTGCCAGATGGGGGGCACTGAAGCTTTCTTT. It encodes CASCQMGGTEAFF.

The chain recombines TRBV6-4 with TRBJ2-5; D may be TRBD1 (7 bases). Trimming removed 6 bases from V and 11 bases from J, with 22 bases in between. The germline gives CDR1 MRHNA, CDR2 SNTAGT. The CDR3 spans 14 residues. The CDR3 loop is CASSRGDSFNEQYF. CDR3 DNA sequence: TGTGCCAGCAGCAGGGGGGATTCCTTCAATGAGCAGTACTTC.

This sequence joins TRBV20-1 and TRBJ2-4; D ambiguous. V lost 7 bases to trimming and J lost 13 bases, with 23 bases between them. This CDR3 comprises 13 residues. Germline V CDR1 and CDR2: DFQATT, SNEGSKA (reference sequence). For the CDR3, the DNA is TGCAGTGTTAGGCTCGTTAGCTCCTACGGGCAGTACTTC. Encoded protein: CSVRLVSSYGQYF.

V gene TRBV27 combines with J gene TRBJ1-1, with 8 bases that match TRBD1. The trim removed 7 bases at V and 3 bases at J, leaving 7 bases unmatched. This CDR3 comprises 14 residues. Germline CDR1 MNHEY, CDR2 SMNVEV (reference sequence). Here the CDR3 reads CASKRQGRYTEAFF. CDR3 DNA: TGTGCCAGCAAAAGACAGGGGAGGTACACTGAAGCTTTCTTT.

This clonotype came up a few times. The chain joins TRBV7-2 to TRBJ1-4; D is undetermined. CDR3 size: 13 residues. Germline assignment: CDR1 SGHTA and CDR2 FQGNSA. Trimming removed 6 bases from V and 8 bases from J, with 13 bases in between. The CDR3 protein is CASSNFVLEKLFF. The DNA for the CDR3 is TGTGCCAGCAGTAACTTCGTCCTCGAAAAACTGTTTTTT.

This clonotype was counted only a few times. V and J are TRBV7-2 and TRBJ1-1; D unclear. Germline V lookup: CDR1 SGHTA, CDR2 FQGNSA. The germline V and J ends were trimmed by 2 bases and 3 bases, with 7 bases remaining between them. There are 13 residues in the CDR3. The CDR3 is CASSLITDTEAFF. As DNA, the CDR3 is TGTGCCAGCAGCTTAATTACAGACACTGAAGCTTTCTTT.

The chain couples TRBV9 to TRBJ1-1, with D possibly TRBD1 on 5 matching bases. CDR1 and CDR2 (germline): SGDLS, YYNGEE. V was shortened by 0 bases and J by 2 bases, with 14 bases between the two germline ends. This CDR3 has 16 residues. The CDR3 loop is CASSVAKGHNNTEAFF. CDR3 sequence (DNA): TGTGCCAGCAGCGTAGCAAAAGGACACAACAACACTGAAGCTTTCTTT. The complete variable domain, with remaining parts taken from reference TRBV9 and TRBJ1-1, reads DSGVTQTPKHLITATGQRVTLRCSPRSGDLSVYWYQQSLDQGLQFLIQYYNGEERAKGNILERFSAQQFPDLHSELNLSSLELGDSALYFCASSVAKGHNNTEAFFGQGTRLTVV.

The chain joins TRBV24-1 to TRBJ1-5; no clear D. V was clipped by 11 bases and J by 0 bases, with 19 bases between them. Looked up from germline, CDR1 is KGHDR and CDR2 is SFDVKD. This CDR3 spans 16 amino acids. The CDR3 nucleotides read TGTGCCAGAGAATTGACGTTACGCCATAGCAATCAGCCCCAGCATTTT. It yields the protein CARELTLRHSNQPQHF.